This TCR beta chain comes out of a study of shared clonotypes between healthy human individuals. Study-level findings and limits: Few donors restricted represented genetic and exposure-history diversity. Tissues were not sampled, only blood, and their repertoires likely differ. Several donors held about 5% of naive CD4 clonotypes in common.

Method: immunoSEQ multiplex PCR; TCRdb's copy keeps in-frame clones and lacks some. The sample has about 690,000 clones; less than 95% are singletons. Adult donors, all healthy and HIV-negative, had no recent acute infections or vaccinations. In regard to this clone: Antigen unknown.

Sequenced: memory CD8+ T cells from PBMCs. Subset defined: CD45RO+ cells pooled with CCR7-negative TemRA cells. This TCR was sampled from a man aged 18-30 years in good health. Some clones in this sample may be carry-over from other donors' samples.

CDR3 region: CASSQESRWAGDEQYF. In DNA form, the CDR3 reads TGCGCCAGCAGCCAAGAAAGTCGGTGGGCGGGGGACGAGCAGTACTTC. The chain joins TRBV4-1 to TRBJ2-7; TRBD2 agrees at 7 bases. V dropped 0 bases and J dropped 5; count of bases not matched to a gene: 10. Germline values: CDR1 MGHRA, CDR2 YSYEKL. The CDR3 runs 16 residues.